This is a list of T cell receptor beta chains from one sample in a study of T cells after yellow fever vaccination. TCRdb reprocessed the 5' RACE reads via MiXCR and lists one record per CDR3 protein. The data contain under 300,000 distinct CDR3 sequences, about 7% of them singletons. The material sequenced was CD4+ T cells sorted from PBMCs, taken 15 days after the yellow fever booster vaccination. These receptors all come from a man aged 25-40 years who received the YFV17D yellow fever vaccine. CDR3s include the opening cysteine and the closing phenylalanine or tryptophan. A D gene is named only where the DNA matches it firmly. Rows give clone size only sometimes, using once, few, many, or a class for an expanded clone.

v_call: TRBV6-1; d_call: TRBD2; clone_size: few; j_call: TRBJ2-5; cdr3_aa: CASTPGLVGETQYF; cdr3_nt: TGTGCCAGCACGCCGGGACTAGTCGGAGAGACCCAGTACTTC
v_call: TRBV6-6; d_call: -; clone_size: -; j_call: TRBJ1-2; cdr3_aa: CASSKGVYYGYTF; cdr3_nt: TGTGCCAGCAGCAAAGGGGTTTACTATGGCTACACCTTC
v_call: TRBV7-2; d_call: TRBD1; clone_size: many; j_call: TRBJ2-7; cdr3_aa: CASSSTPGQIYEQYF; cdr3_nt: TGTGCCAGCAGCTCTACACCGGGACAGATCTACGAGCAGTACTTC
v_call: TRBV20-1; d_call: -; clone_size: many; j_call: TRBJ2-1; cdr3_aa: CSAQPRPPNNEQFF; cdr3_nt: TGCAGTGCGCAGCCACGGCCGCCGAACAATGAGCAGTTCTTC
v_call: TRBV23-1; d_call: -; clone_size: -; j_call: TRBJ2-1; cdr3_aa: CASRKKGEQFF; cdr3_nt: TGCGCCAGCAGAAAAAAAGGGGAGCAGTTCTTC
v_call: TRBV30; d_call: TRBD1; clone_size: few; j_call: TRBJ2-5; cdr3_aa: CAWSAGDRVRETQYF; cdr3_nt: TGTGCCTGGAGCGCCGGTGACAGGGTGAGGGAGACCCAGTACTTC
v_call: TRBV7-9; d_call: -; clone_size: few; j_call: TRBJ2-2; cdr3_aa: CASSLGWDFTGELFF; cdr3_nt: TGTGCCAGCAGCTTAGGATGGGATTTCACCGGGGAGCTGTTTTTT
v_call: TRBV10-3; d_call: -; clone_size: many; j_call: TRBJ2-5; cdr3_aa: CAISESKQGRETQYF; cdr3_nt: TGTGCCATCAGTGAGTCGAAACAGGGAAGAGAGACCCAGTACTTC
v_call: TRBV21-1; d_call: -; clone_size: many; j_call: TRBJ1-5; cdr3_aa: CASSKEGGTYSNQPQHF; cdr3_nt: TGTGCCAGCAGCAAAGAGGGCGGGACATATAGCAATCAGCCCCAGCATTTT
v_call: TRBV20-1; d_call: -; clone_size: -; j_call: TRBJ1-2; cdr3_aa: CSARGQTRDSSGYTF; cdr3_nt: TGCAGTGCTAGAGGTCAAACCAGGGACTCAAGTGGCTACACCTTC
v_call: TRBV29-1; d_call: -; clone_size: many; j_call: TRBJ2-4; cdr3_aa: CSARTVGPAIQYF; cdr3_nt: TGCAGCGCCCGAACCGTGGGTCCGGCCATTCAGTACTTC
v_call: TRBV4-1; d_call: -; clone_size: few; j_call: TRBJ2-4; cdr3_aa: CASSQLSRLAKNIQYF; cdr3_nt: TGCGCCAGCAGCCAACTTAGCAGACTAGCCAAAAACATTCAGTACTTC
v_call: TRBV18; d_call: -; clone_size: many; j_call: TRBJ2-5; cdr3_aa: CASSQLQETQYF; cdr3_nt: TGTGCCAGCAGCCAACTTCAAGAGACCCAGTACTTC
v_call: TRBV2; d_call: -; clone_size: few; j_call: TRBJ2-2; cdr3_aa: CASSAAGTANTGELFF; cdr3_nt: TGTGCCAGCAGCGCAGCCGGGACGGCGAACACCGGGGAGCTGTTTTTT
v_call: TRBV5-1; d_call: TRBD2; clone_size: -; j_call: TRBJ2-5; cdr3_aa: CASDPGASGSAETQYF; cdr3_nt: TGCGCCAGCGACCCCGGCGCTAGCGGGAGTGCGGAGACCCAGTACTTC